The next 2 T cell receptor beta chains were all read from a single sample in a study of blood T cell repertoires in COVID-19. Profiled with immunoSEQ multiplex PCR; TCRdb holds only in-frame clones, not every one. The table records approximately 170,000 clones, just under 85% of them present only once. Sequencing was done on a sample of peripheral blood. All receptors derive from a man aged 35 to 55 who had recovered from COVID-19.

V is TRBV19 and J is TRBJ2-2; a possible D gene is TRBD1 (5 bases). The germline V gene encodes CDR1 LNHDA and CDR2 SQIVND (reference sequence). CDR3 length equals 15 residues. V was pared by 0 bases and J by 8 bases, with 13 bases between. The CDR3 coding sequence is TGTGCCAGTAGTATAGAAGGGGCTTCCTCAGGGGAGCTGTTTTTT. The encoded protein is CASSIEGASSGELFF. Looking up the rest from reference TRBV19 and TRBJ2-2 gives the full variable domain: DGGITQSPKYLFRKEGQNVTLSCEQNLNHDAMYWYRQDPGQGLRLIYYSQIVNDFQKGDIAEGYSVSREKKESFPLTVTSAQKNPTAFYLCASSIEGASSGELFFGEGSRLTVL.

A single count supports this clone. The chain joins TRBV7-8 to TRBJ2-2, with TRBD2 identical over 7 bases. V was pared by 4 bases and J by 4 bases, with 21 bases of the junction left unmatched. CDR3 length: 20 residues. CDR1 and CDR2 from the germline V gene are SGHVS and FQNEAQ. CDR3 DNA sequence: TGTGCCAGCAGCTCCCGGGGACGAACTCCGGGACTATTCCCCACCGGGGAGCTGTTTTTT. This codes for CASSSRGRTPGLFPTGELFF.